The T cell receptor beta chain under discussion was sequenced for a study of beta chain features in type 1 diabetes. General study findings and limits: The study found moderately but significantly shorter TCRB CDR3s in all four CD4+ subsets of Type 1 diabetes patients. Across patients, naive, central memory and Treg TCRB repertoires exhibited apparently greater similarity than was observed across healthy donors. Patients with type 1 diabetes showed fewer VDJ junction insertions and more deletions.

Reverse transcription of all isolated RNA meant that expressed TCRB transcripts were sequenced. Assay used: immunoSEQ multiplex PCR; TCRdb lists only in-frame clones, some missing. The data contain 300,000 or so clones, over 11% of them singletons. This CDR3 is 14 amino acids long. After removal of 6 bases from V and 3 bases from J, the junction contained 3 bases not matched to a gene. Germline loops: CDR1 SEHNR, CDR2 FQNEAQ (reference sequence). With respect to this clone: Its matching antigen is unknown.

The sequencing input was naive CD4+ T cells from blood. The chain has TRBV7-9 and TRBJ1-4; 8 bases match TRBD1. The TCR was taken from a man aged 25 to 40 with type 1 diabetes. Here the CDR3 DNA reads TGTGCCAGCAGGCGGACAGGGTCTAATGAAAAACTGTTTTTT. It translates to CASRRTGSNEKLFF. Together with reference TRBV7-9 and TRBJ1-4, the CDR3 gives the full variable domain: DTGVSQNPRHKITKRGQNVTFRCDPISEHNRLYWYRQTLGQGPEFLTYFQNEAQLEKSRLLSDRFSAERPKGSFSTLEIQRTEQGDSAMYLCASRRTGSNEKLFFGSGTQLSVL.